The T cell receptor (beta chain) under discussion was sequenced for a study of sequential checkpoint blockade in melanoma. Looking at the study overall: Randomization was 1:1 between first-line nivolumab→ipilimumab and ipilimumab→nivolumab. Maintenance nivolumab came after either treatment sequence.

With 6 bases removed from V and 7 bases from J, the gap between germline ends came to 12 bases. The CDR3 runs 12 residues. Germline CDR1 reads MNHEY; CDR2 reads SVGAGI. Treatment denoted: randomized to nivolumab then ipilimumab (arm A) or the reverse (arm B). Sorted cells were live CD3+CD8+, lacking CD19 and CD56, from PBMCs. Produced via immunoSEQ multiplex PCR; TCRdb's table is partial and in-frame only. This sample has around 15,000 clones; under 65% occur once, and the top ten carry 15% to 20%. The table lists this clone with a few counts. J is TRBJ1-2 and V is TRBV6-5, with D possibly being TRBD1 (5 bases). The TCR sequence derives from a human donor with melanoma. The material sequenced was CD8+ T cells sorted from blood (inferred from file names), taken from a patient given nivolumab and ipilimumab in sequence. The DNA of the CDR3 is TGTGCCAGCAGCGATAGCGGGACTGGCTACACCTTC. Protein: CASSDSGTGYTF.